This note documents a single TCR beta chain sequence. The entry originates in a study of blood T cell repertoires in COVID-19. Looking at the study overall: Researchers got acute and convalescent COVID-19 samples from the United States, Italy and Spain. PBMCs, B-cell-depleted T cells, or T cells provided the cDNA or gDNA that made up the material.

In the original analysis: How many nucleated cells were present was estimated from reference gene primer amplification. Assay: immunoSEQ multiplex PCR; the TCRdb copy retains only in-frame clones and omits some. V and J calls and clone size are copied from that table; D and trimming were computed from the DNA. The data contain under 250,000 clones, approximately 78% of them seen just once; the ten biggest clones take up about an eighth. Germline V lookup: CDR1 SGHTA, CDR2 FQGNSA. The CDR3 is 14 amino acids. V lost 5 bases and J lost 1; bases outside the gene matches: 4. The J gene is TRBJ1-2, the V gene TRBV7-2, with TRBD1 matching over 7 bases. The sample was peripheral blood. This sequence originates from a middle-aged woman with acute or convalescent COVID-19. The CDR3 DNA sequence: TGTGCCAGCAGCATGTGGGACAGTAACTATGGCTACACCTTC. It codes for CASSMWDSNYGYTF.